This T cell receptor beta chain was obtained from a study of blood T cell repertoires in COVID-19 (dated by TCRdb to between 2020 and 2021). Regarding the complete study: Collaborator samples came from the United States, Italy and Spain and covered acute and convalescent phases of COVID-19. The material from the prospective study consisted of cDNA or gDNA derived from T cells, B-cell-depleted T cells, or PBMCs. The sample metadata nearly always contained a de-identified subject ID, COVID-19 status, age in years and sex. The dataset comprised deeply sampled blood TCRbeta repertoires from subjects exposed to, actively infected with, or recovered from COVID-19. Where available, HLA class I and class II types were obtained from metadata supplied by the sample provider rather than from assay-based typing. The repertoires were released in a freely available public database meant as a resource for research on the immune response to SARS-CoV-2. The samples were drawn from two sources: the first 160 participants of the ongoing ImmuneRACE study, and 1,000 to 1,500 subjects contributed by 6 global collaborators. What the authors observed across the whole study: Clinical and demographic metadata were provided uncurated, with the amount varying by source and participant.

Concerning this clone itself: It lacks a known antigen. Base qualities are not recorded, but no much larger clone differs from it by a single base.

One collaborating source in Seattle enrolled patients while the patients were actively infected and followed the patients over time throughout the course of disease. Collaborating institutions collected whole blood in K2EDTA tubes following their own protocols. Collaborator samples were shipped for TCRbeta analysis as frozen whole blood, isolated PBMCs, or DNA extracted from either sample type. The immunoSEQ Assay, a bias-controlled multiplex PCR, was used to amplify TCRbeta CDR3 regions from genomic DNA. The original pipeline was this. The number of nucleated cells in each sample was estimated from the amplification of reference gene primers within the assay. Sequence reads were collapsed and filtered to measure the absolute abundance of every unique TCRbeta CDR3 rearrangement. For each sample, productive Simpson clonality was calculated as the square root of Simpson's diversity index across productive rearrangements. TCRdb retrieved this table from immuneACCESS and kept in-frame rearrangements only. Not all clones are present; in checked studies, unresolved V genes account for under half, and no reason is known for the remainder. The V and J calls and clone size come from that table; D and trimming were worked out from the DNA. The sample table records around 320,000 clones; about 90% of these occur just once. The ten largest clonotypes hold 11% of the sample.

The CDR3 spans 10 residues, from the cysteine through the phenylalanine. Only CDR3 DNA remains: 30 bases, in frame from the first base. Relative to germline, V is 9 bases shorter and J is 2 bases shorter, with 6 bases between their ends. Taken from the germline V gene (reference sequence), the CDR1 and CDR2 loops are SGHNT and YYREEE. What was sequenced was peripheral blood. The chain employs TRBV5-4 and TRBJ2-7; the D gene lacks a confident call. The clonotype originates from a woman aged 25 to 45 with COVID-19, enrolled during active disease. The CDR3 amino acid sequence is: CATSTYEQYF. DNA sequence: TGTGCCACCTCTACCTACGAGCAGTACTTC. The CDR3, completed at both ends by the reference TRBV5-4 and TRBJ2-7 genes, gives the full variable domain ETGVTQSPTHLIKTRGQQVTLRCSSQSGHNTVSWYQQALGQGPQFIFQYYREEENGRGNFPPRFSGLQFPNYSSELNVNALELDDSALYLCATSTYEQYFGPGTRLTVT.